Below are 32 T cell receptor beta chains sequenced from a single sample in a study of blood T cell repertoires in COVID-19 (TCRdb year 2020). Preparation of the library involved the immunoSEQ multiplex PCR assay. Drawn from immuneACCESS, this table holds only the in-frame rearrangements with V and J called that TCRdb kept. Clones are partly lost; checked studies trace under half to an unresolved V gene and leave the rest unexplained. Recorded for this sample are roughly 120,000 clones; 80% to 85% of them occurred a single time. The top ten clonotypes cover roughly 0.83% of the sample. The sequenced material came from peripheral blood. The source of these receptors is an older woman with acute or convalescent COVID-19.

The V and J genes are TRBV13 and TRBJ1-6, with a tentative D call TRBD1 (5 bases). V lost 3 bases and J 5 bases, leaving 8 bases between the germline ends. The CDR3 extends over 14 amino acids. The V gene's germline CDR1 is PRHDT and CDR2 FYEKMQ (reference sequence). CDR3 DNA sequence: TGTGCCAGCAGCTTTTCAGGGAATAATTCACCCCTCCACTTT. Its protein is CASSFSGNNSPLHF.

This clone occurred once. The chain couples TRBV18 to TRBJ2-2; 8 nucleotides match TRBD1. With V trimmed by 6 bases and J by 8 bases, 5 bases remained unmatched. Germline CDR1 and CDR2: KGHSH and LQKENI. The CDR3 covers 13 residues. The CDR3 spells CASSTGQGGELFF. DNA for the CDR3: TGTGCCAGCTCTACTGGACAGGGTGGGGAGCTGTTTTTT.

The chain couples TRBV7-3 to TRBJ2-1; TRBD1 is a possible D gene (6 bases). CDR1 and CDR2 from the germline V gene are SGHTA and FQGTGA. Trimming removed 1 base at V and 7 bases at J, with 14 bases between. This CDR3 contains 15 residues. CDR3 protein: CASSLMGSGANEQFF. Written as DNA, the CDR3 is TGTGCCAGCAGCTTAATGGGGTCAGGGGCGAATGAGCAGTTCTTC. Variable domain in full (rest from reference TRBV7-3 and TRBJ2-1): GAGVSQTPSNKVTEKGKYVELRCDPISGHTALYWYRQSLGQGPEFLIYFQGTGAADDSGLPNDRFFAVRPEGSVSTLKIQRTERGDSAVYLCASSLMGSGANEQFFGPGTRLTVL.

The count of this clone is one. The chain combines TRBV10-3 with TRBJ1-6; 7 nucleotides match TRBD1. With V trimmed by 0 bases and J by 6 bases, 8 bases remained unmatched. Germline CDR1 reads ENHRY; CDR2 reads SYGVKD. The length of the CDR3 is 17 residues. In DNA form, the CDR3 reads TGTGCCATCAGTGAGTCGCGACAGGGAAGGAGTAATTCACCCCTCCACTTT. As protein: CAISESRQGRSNSPLHF.

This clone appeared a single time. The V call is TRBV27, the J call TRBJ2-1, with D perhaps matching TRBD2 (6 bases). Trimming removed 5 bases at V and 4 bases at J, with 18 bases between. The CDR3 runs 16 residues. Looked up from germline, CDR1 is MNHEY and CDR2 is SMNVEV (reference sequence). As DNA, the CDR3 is TGTGCCAGCAGTCTCACAGGTAGGGAGGTTTACAATGAGCAGTTCTTC. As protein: CASSLTGREVYNEQFF.

In nucleotides, the CDR3 is TGTGCCAGCAGCTTAGCAGGGGCTCGGGGCTACACCTTC. It translates to CASSLAGARGYTF. This chain links TRBV7-6 with TRBJ1-2; the D gene is possibly TRBD1 (5 bases). The CDR3 length is 13 residues. Between the trimmed V and J ends, which lost 0 bases and 8 bases, there was a span of 10 bases. From germline, CDR1 is SGHVS and CDR2 FNYEAQ.

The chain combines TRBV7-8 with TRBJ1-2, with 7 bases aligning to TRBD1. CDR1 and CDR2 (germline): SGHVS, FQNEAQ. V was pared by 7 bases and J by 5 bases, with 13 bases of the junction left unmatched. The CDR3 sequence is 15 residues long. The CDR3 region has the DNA TGTGCCAGCACCCCGTCGGCCCAGGGGGGATATGGCTACACCTTC. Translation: CASTPSAQGGYGYTF.

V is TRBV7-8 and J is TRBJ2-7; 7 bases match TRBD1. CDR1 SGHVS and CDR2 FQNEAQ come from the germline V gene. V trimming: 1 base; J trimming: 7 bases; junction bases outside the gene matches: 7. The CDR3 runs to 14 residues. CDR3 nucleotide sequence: TGTGCCAGCAGCTTAGTCATGAGGGGACAGGAGCAGTACTTC. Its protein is CASSLVMRGQEQYF.

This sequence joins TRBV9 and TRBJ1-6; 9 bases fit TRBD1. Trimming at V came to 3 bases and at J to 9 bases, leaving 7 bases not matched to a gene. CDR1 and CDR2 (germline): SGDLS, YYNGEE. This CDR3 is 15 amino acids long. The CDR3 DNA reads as TGTGCCAGCAGCGCCCCGGGACAGGGAGCTTCACCCCTCCACTTT. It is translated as CASSAPGQGASPLHF. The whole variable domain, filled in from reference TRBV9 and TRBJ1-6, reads DSGVTQTPKHLITATGQRVTLRCSPRSGDLSVYWYQQSLDQGLQFLIQYYNGEERAKGNILERFSAQQFPDLHSELNLSSLELGDSALYFCASSAPGQGASPLHFGNGTRLTVT.

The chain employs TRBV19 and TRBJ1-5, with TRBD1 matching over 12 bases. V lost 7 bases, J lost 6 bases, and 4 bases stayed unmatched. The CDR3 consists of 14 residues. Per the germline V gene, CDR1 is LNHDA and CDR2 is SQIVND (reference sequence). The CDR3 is CASTGTGGFQPQHF. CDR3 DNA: TGTGCCAGTACCGGGACAGGGGGCTTTCAGCCCCAGCATTTT.

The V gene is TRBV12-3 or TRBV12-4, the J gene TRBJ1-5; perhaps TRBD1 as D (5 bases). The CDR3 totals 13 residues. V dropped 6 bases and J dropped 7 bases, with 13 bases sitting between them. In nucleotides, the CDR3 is TGTGCCAGCAGGGTCACAGGAAAACAGCCCCAGCATTTT. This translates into CASRVTGKQPQHF.

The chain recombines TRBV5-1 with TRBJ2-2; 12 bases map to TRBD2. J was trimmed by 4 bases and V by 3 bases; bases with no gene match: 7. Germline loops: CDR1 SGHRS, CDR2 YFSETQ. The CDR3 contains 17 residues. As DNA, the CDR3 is TGCGCCAGCAGCTCCTCACTAGCGGGGGGCCTCACCGGGGAGCTGTTTTTT. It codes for CASSSSLAGGLTGELFF.

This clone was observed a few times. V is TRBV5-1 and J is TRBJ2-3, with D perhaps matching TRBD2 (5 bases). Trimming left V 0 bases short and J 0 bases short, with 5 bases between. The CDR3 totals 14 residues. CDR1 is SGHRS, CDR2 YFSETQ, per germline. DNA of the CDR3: TGCGCCAGCAGCTTGGGACTAAGCACAGATACGCAGTATTTT. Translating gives CASSLGLSTDTQYF. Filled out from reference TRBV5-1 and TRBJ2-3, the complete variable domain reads KAGVTQTPRYLIKTRGQQVTLSCSPISGHRSVSWYQQTPGQGLQFLFEYFSETQRNKGNFPGRFSGRQFSNSRSEMNVSTLELGDSALYLCASSLGLSTDTQYFGPGTRLTVL.

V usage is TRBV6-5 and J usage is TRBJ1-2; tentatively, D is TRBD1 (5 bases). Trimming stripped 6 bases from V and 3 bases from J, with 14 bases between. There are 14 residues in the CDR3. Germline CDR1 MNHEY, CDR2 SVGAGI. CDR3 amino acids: CASRETEEYYGYTF. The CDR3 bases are TGTGCCAGCAGGGAGACAGAGGAATACTATGGCTACACCTTC.

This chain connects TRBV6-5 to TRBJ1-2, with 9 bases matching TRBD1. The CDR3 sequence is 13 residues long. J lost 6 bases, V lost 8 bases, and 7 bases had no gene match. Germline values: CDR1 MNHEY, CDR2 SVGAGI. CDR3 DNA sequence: TGTGCCAGCGGACAGGGGAAAATCCATGGCTACACCTTC. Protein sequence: CASGQGKIHGYTF.

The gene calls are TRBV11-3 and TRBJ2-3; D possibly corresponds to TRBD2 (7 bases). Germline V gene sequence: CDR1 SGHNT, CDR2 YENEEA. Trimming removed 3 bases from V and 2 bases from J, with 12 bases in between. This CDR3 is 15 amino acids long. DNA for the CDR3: TGTGCCAGCAGCTTTACGGGGGGCTCCACAGATACGCAGTATTTT. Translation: CASSFTGGSTDTQYF. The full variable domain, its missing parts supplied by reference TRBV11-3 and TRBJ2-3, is EAGVVQSPRYKIIEKKQPVAFWCNPISGHNTLYWYLQNLGQGPELLIRYENEEAVDDSQLPKDRFSAERLKGVDSTLKIQPAELGDSAVYLCASSFTGGSTDTQYFGPGTRLTVL.

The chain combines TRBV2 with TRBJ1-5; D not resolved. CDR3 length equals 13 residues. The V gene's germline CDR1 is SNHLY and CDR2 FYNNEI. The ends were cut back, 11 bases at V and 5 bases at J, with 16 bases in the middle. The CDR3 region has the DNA TGTGCCTCAACGCGTGAGGTGGATCAGCCCCAGCATTTT. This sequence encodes CASTREVDQPQHF.

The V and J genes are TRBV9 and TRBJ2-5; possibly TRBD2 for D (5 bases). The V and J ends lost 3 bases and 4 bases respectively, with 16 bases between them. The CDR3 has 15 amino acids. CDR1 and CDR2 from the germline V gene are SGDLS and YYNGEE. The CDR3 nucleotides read TGTGCCAGCAGCGCCACGAATGGCGCGGGAGAGACCCAGTACTTC. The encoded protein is CASSATNGAGETQYF.

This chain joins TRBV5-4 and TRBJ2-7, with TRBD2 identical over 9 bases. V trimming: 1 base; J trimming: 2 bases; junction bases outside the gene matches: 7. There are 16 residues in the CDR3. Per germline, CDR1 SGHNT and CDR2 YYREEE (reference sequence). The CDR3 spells CASSLPASGMPYEQYF. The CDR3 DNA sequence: TGTGCCAGCAGCTTGCCGGCTAGCGGGATGCCCTACGAGCAGTACTTC.

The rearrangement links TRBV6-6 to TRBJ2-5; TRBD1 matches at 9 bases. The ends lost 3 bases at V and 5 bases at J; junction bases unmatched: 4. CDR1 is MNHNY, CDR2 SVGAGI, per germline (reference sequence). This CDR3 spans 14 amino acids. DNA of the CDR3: TGTGCCAGCAGTTATGGGACAGGGTACGAGACCCAGTACTTC. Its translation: CASSYGTGYETQYF.

The chain's CDR3 is CATSRAGRTGNQPQHF. CDR3 nucleotides: TGTGCCACCAGCAGAGCAGGTAGGACTGGAAATCAGCCCCAGCATTTT. This sequence joins TRBV15 and TRBJ1-5; unclear D gene. V was clipped by 1 base and J by 4 bases, with 14 bases between them. Germline CDR1 LNHNV, CDR2 YYDKDF (reference sequence). The CDR3 is 16 amino acids.

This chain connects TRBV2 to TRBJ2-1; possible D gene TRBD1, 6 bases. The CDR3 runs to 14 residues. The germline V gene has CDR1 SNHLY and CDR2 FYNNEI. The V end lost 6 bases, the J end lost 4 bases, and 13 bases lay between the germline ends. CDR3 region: CASRDSTQYNEQFF. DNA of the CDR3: TGTGCCAGCAGGGACAGCACCCAATACAATGAGCAGTTCTTC.

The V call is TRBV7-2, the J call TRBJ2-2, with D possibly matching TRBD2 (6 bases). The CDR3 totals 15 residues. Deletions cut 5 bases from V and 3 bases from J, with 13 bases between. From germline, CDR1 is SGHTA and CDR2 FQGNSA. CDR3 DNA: TGTGCCAGCAGCACCTCGGGAGCCTACACCGGGGAGCTGTTTTTT. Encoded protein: CASSTSGAYTGELFF.

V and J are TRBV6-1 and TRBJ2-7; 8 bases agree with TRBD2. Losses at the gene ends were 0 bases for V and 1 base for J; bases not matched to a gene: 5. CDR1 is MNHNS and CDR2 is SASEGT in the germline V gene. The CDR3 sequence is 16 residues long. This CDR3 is CASSEALLAGSYEQYF. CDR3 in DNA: TGTGCCAGCAGTGAAGCGCTCCTAGCGGGTTCCTACGAGCAGTACTTC.

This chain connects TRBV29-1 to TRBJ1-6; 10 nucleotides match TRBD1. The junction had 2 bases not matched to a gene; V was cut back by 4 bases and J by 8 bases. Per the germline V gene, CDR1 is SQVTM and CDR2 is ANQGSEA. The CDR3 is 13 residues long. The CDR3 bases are TGCAGCGTTGCCGGGACAGGGGATTCACCCCTCCACTTT. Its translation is CSVAGTGDSPLHF.

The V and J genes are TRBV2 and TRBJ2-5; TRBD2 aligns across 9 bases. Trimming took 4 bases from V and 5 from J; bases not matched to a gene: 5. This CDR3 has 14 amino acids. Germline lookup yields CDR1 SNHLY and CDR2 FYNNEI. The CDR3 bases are TGTGCCAGCAGTGCTAGCGGGGAAGTGGAGACCCAGTACTTC. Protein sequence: CASSASGEVETQYF.

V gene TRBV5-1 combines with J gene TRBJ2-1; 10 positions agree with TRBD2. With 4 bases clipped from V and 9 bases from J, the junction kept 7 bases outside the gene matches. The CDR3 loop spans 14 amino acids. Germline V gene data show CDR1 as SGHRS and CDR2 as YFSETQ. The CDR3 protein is CASSSSGGATEQFF. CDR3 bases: TGCGCCAGCAGCAGCAGCGGGGGGGCGACTGAGCAGTTCTTC.

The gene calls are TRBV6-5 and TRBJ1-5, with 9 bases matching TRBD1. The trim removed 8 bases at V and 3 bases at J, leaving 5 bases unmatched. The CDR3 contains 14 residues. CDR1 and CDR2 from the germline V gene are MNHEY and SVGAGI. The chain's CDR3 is CASGRDRDNQPQHF. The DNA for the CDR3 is TGTGCCAGCGGGCGGGACAGGGACAATCAGCCCCAGCATTTT.

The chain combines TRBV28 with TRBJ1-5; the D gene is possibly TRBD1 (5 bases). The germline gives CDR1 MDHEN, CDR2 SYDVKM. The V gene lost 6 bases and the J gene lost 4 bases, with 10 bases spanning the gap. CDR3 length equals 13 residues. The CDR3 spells CASRRQLNQPQHF. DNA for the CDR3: TGTGCCAGCAGAAGACAGCTTAATCAGCCCCAGCATTTT.

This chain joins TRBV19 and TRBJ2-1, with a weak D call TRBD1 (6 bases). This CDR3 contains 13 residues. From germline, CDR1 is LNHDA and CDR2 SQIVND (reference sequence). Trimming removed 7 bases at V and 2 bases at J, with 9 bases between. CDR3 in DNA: TGTGCCAGTAACGAGGGGGCCTACAATGAGCAGTTCTTC. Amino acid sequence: CASNEGAYNEQFF.

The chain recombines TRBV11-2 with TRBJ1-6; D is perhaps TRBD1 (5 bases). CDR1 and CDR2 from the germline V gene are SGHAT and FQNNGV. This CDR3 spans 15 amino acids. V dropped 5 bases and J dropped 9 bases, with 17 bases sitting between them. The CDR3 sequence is CASSAGRGSTSPLHF. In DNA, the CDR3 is TGTGCCAGCAGCGCAGGTCGGGGGAGTACTTCACCCCTCCACTTT.

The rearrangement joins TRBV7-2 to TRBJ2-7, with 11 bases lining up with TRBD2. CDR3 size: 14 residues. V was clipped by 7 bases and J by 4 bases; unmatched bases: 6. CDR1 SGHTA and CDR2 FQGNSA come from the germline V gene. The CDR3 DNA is TGTGCCAGCAATTTAGCGGGGGGGCTGTACGAGCAGTACTTC. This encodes CASNLAGGLYEQYF.